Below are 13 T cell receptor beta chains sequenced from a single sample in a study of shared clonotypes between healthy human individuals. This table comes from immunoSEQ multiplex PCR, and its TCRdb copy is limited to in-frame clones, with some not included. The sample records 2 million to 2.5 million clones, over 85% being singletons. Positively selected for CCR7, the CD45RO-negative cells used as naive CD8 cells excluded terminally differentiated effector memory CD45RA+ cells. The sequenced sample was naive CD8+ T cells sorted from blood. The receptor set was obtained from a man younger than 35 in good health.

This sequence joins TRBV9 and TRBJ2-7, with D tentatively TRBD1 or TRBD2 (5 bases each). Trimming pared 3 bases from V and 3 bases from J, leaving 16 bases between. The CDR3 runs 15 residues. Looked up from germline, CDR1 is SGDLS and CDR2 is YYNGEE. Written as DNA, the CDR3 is TGTGCCAGCAGCGGACCCAGGGACGGTGGCTACGAGCAGTACTTC. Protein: CASSGPRDGGYEQYF.

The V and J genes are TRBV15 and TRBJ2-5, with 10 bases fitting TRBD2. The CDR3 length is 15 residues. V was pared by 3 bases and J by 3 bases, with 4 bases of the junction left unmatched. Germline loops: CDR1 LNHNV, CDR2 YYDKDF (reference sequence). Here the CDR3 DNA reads TGTGCCACCAGCAGTGGTACTAGCGGGAAAGAGACCCAGTACTTC. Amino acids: CATSSGTSGKETQYF.

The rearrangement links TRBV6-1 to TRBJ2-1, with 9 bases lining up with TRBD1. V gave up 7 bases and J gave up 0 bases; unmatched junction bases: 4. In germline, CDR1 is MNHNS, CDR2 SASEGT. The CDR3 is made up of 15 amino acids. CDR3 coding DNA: TGTGCCAGCACTCCGACAGGGGGCTCCTACAATGAGCAGTTCTTC. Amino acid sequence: CASTPTGGSYNEQFF.

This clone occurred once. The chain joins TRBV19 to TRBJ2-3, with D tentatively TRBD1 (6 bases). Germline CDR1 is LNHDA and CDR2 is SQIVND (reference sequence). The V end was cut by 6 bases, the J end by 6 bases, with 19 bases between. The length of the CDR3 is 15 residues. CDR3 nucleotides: TGTGCCAGTAGGGAGACAGGATTGCGAGGGGATACGCAGTATTTT. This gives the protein CASRETGLRGDTQYF.

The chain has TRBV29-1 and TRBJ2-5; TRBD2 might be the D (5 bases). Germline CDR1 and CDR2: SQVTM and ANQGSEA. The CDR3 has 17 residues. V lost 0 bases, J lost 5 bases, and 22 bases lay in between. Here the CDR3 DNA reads TGCAGCGTTGAAGATCGGTTTGGCCCCGGGGTTTACGAGACCCAGTACTTC. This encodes CSVEDRFGPGVYETQYF.

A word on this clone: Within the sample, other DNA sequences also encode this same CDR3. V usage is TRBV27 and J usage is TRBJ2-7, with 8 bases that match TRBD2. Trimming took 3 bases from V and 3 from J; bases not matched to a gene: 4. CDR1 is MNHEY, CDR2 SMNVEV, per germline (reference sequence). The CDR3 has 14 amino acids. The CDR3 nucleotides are TGTGCCAGCAGTTTGGGGACTAGTCGCTACGAGCAGTACTTC. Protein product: CASSLGTSRYEQYF.

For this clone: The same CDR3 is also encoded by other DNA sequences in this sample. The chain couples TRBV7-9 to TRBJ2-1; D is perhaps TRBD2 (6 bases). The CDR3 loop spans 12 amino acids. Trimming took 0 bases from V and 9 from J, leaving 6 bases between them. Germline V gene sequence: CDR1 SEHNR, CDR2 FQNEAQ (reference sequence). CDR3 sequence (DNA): TGTGCCAGCAGCTTAGCGGGGGGTGAGCAGTTCTTC. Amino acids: CASSLAGGEQFF. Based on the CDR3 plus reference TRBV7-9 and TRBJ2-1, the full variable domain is DTGVSQNPRHKITKRGQNVTFRCDPISEHNRLYWYRQTLGQGPEFLTYFQNEAQLEKSRLLSDRFSAERPKGSFSTLEIQRTEQGDSAMYLCASSLAGGEQFFGPGTRLTVL.

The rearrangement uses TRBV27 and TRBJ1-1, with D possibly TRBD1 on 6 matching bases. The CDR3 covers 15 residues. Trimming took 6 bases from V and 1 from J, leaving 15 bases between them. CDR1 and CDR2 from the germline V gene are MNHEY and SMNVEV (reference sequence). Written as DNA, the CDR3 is TGTGCCAGCAGATTGGGGACACCGGGGAACACTGAAGCTTTCTTT. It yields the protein CASRLGTPGNTEAFF.

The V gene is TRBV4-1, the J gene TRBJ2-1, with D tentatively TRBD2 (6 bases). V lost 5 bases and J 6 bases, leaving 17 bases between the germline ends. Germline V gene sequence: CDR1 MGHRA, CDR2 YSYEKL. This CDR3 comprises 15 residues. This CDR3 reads CASSATFRESNEQFF. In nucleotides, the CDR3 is TGCGCCAGCAGCGCGACCTTCCGGGAGTCCAATGAGCAGTTCTTC.

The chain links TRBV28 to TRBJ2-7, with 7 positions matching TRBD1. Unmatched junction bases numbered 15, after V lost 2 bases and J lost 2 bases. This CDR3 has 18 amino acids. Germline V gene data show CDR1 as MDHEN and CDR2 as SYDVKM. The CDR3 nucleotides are TGTGCCAGCAGTTTAGCAGGGCCGTGGACAGGAACAACCTACGAGCAGTACTTC. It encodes CASSLAGPWTGTTYEQYF. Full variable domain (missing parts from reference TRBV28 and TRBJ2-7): DVKVTQSSRYLVKRTGEKVFLECVQDMDHENMFWYRQDPGLGLRLIYFSYDVKMKEKGDIPEGYSVSREKKERFSLILESASTNQTSMYLCASSLAGPWTGTTYEQYFGPGTRLTVT.

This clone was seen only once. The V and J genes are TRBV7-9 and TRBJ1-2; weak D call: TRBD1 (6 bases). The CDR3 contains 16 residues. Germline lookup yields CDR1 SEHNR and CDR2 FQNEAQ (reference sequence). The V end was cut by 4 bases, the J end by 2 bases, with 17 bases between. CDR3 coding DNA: TGTGCCAGCAGCTCAGTTCAAGGACAGCTCAACTATGGCTACACCTTC. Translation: CASSSVQGQLNYGYTF. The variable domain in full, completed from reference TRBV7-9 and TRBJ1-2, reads DTGVSQNPRHKITKRGQNVTFRCDPISEHNRLYWYRQTLGQGPEFLTYFQNEAQLEKSRLLSDRFSAERPKGSFSTLEIQRTEQGDSAMYLCASSSVQGQLNYGYTFGSGTRLTVV.

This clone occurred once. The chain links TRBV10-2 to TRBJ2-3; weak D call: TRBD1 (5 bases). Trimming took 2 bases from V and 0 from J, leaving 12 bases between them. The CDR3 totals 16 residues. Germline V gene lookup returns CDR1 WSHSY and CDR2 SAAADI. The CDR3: CASSELDISSTDTQYF. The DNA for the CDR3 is TGCGCCAGCAGTGAGCTGGACATCTCTAGCACAGATACGCAGTATTTT.

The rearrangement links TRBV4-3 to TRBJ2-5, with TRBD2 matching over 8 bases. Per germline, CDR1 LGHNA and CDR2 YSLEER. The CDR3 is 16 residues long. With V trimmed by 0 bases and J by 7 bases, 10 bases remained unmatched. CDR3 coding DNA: TGCGCCAGCAGCCAAGATTATGGGGCGGGAGGTTTGACCCAGTACTTC. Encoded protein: CASSQDYGAGGLTQYF.